These 13 T cell receptor beta chains were all obtained from the same sample, sequenced in a study of blood T cell repertoires in COVID-19 (dated by TCRdb to about 2020). The library was produced with the immunoSEQ multiplex PCR assay. What TCRdb holds here is the immuneACCESS table cut down to in-frame rearrangements. Part of the clones is not present; checked against another copy, under half of the missing clones reflect an unresolved V gene, and the others are unexplained. The sample data list about 410,000 clones, and about 90% of these were observed just once. About 1.7% of the sample is in the top ten clones. Material for sequencing was PBMCs or T cells enriched from blood (not recorded which). The receptors originated from a woman in her 30s who had recovered from COVID-19.

The CDR3 here is CASSVTVMNTEAFF. CDR3 coding DNA: TGTGCCAGCAGCGTAACGGTGATGAACACTGAAGCTTTCTTT. This chain links TRBV9 with TRBJ1-1; D unresolved. CDR3 length: 14 amino acids. Germline assignment: CDR1 SGDLS and CDR2 YYNGEE. Trimming stripped 1 base from V and 0 bases from J, with 7 bases between.

The chain recombines TRBV3-1 (or the pseudogene TRBV3-2) with TRBJ1-1, with 8 bases aligning to TRBD1. Germline V gene data show CDR1 as LGHDT and CDR2 as YNNKEL (reference sequence). The CDR3 sequence is 17 residues long. Trimming took 1 base from V and 5 from J; bases not matched to a gene: 12. The CDR3 sequence: CASSQGSTGTGGTEAFF. CDR3 sequence (DNA): TGTGCCAGCAGCCAAGGAAGTACGGGGACAGGAGGGACTGAAGCTTTCTTT.

The rearrangement joins TRBV6-6 to TRBJ1-5; a weak D match, TRBD1 (6 bases). V was shortened by 6 bases and J by 1 base, with 13 bases between the two germline ends. CDR1 MNHNY and CDR2 SVGAGI come from the germline V gene (reference sequence). There are 15 residues in the CDR3. This CDR3 reads CASSSGTSSNQPQHF. CDR3 coding DNA: TGTGCCAGCAGCTCCGGGACATCAAGCAATCAGCCCCAGCATTTT.

This chain uses TRBV7-2 with TRBJ2-7, with 9 positions matching TRBD1. CDR1 and CDR2 (germline): SGHTA, FQGNSA. The CDR3 has 14 amino acids. V lost 6 bases to trimming and J lost 9 bases; unmatched junction nucleotides: 12. This CDR3 is CASRSRDREGGQYF. In DNA, the CDR3 is TGTGCCAGCAGGTCTCGGGACAGGGAGGGAGGGCAGTACTTC.

The CDR3 region is CASSQGLAGYEQYF. CDR3 sequence (DNA): TGCGCCAGCAGCCAAGGACTAGCGGGGTACGAGCAGTACTTC. The chain carries TRBV4-3 and TRBJ2-7, with TRBD2 matching 11 bases. The CDR3 has 14 residues. Trimming removed 1 base from V and 4 bases from J; junction bases left unmatched: 0. Germline-derived CDR1 and CDR2 are LGHNA and YSLEER.

CDR3 coding DNA: TGCGCCAGCAGCCAAGATCGGGGGACGCTCACCTACGAGCAGTACTTC. It specifies CASSQDRGTLTYEQYF. The chain recombines TRBV4-3 with TRBJ2-7; D is possibly TRBD2 (6 bases). Looked up from germline, CDR1 is LGHNA and CDR2 is YSLEER. The CDR3 contains 16 residues. V was trimmed by 0 bases and J by 2 bases, leaving 14 bases between them.

J is TRBJ2-7 and V is TRBV5-6; TRBD2 agrees at 11 bases. Germline CDR1 and CDR2: SGHDT and YYEEEE. CDR3 length: 15 residues. The trim removed 4 bases at V and 2 bases at J, leaving 5 bases unmatched. The CDR3 protein is CASSAGTSGAYEQYF. CDR3 nucleotide sequence: TGTGCCAGCAGCGCCGGGACTAGCGGTGCCTACGAGCAGTACTTC. The whole variable domain, filled in from reference TRBV5-6 and TRBJ2-7, reads DAGVTQSPTHLIKTRGQQVTLRCSPKSGHDTVSWYQQALGQGPQFIFQYYEEEERQRGNFPDRFSGHQFPNYSSELNVNALLLGDSALYLCASSAGTSGAYEQYFGPGTRLTVT.

The rearrangement uses TRBV2 and TRBJ2-6; TRBD2 is a possible D gene (6 bases). V was pared by 5 bases and J by 3 bases, with 14 bases between. The CDR3 sequence is 16 residues long. Per germline, CDR1 SNHLY and CDR2 FYNNEI. CDR3 protein: CASSPRGSGGANVLTF. Written as DNA, the CDR3 is TGTGCCAGCAGTCCTCGAGGTAGCGGTGGGGCCAACGTCCTGACTTTC.

This sequence joins TRBV3-1 (or the pseudogene TRBV3-2) and TRBJ2-7; D is unclear. Germline assignment: CDR1 LGHDT and CDR2 YNNKEL (reference sequence). The CDR3 runs 11 residues. V gave up 8 bases and J gave up 0 bases, with 5 bases separating them. Here the CDR3 reads CASGSSYEQYF. CDR3 in DNA: TGTGCCAGCGGCAGCTCCTACGAGCAGTACTTC.

The genes are TRBV2 and TRBJ2-1; 7 bases align to TRBD2. V gave up 6 bases and J gave up 4 bases; unmatched junction bases: 3. The germline gives CDR1 SNHLY, CDR2 FYNNEI. The CDR3 is 13 amino acids. The chain's CDR3 is CASSGLEYNEQFF. In DNA, the CDR3 is TGTGCCAGCAGCGGACTAGAGTACAATGAGCAGTTCTTC. The whole variable domain, filled in from reference TRBV2 and TRBJ2-1, reads EPEVTQTPSHQVTQMGQEVILRCVPISNHLYFYWYRQILGQKVEFLVSFYNNEISEKSEIFDDQFSVERPDGSNFTLKIRSTKLEDSAMYFCASSGLEYNEQFFGPGTRLTVL.

V is TRBV18 and J is TRBJ1-4; TRBD1 might be the D (6 bases). Trimming removed 2 bases from V and 7 bases from J, with 11 bases in between. Germline V gene lookup returns CDR1 KGHSH and CDR2 LQKENI. The CDR3 contains 14 residues. In DNA form, the CDR3 reads TGTGCCAGCTCACCAGCGACAGGCGGTGAAAAACTGTTTTTT. Its translation is CASSPATGGEKLFF.

The chain is built from TRBV4-3 and TRBJ2-7; D remains unclear. The germline gives CDR1 LGHNA, CDR2 YSLEER. The CDR3 spans 14 residues. V lost 0 bases and J 3 bases, leaving 9 bases between the germline ends. CDR3 region: CASSQDTDDYEQYF. The DNA for the CDR3 is TGCGCCAGCAGCCAAGACACAGACGACTACGAGCAGTACTTC.

The rearrangement uses TRBV2 and TRBJ1-1, with D possibly matching TRBD1 (6 bases). The germline V and J ends were trimmed by 3 bases and 3 bases, with 14 bases remaining between them. Germline assignment: CDR1 SNHLY and CDR2 FYNNEI. CDR3 size: 15 residues. This chain's CDR3 is CASSEPGHRDTEAFF. Here the CDR3 DNA reads TGTGCCAGCAGTGAGCCGGGACATAGGGACACTGAAGCTTTCTTT.